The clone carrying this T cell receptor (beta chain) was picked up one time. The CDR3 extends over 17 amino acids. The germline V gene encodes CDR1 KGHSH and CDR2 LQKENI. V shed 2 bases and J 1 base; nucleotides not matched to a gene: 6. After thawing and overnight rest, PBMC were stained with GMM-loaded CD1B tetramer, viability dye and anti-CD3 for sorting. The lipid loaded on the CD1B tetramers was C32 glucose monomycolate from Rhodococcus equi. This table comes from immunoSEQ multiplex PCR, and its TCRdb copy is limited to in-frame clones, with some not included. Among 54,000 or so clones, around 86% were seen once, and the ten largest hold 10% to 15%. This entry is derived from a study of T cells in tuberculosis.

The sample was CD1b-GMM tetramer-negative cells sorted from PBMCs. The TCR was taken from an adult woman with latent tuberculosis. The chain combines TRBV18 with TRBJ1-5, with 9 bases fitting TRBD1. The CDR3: CASSPGGQGLSNQPQHF. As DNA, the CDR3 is TGTGCCAGCTCACCAGGGGGACAGGGTTTAAGCAATCAGCCCCAGCATTTT. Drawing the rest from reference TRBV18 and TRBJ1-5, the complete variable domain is NAGVMQNPRHLVRRRGQEARLRCSPMKGHSHVYWYRQLPEEGLKFMVYLQKENIIDESGMPKERFSAEFPKEGPSILRIQQVVRGDSAAYFCASSPGGQGLSNQPQHFGDGTRLSIL.